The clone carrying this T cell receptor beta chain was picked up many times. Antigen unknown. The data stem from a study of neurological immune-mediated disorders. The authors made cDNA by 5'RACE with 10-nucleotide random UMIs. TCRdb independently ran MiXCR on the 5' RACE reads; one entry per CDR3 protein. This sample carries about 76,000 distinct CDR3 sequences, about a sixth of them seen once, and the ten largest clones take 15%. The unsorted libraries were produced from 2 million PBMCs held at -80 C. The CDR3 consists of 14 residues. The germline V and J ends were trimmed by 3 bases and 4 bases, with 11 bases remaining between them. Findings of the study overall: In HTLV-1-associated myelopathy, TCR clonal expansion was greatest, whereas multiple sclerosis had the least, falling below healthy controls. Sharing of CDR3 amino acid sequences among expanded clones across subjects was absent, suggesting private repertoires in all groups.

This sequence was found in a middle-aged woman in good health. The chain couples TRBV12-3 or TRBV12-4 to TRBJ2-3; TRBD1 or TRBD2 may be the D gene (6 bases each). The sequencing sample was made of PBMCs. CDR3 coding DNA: TGTGCCAGCAGTTTGTCCCGGGGGCCAGATACGCAGTATTTT. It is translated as CASSLSRGPDTQYF.